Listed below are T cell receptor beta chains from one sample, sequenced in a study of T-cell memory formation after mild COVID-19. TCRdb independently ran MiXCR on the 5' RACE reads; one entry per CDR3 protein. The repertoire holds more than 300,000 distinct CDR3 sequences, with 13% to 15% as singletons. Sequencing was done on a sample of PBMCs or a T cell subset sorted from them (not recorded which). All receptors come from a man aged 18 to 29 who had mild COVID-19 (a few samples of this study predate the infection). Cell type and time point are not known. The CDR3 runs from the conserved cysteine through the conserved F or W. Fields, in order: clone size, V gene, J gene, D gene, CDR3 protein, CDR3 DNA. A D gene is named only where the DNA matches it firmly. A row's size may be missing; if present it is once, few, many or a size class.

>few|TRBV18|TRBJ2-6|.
CASSPPTGTGANVLTF
TGTGCCAGCTCACCACCAACAGGGACTGGGGCCAACGTCCTGACTTTC
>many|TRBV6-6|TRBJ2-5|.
CASSLRGSETQYF
TGTGCCAGCAGTTTGAGGGGTTCGGAGACCCAGTACTTC
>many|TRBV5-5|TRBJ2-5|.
CASSSVVRETQYF
TGTGCCAGCAGCTCTGTGGTTCGGGAGACCCAGTACTTC
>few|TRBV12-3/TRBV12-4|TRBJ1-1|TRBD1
CASRTGVRDTEAFF
TGTGCCAGCAGGACAGGGGTTCGGGACACTGAAGCTTTCTTT
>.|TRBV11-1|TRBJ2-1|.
CASSKGRHNEQFF
TGTGCCAGCAGCAAGGGACGCCACAATGAGCAGTTCTTC
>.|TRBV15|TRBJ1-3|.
CATSKWVGNTIYF
TGTGCCACCAGTAAGTGGGTTGGAAACACCATATATTTT
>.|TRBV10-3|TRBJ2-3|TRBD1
CAIRPSGTGGDTQYF
TGTGCCATCAGGCCGAGCGGGACAGGGGGAGATACGCAGTATTTT
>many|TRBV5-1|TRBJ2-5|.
CASSFNPRETQYF
TGCGCCAGCAGCTTCAACCCGCGAGAGACCCAGTACTTC
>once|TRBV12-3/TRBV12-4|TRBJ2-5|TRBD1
CASSFSGRGQETQYF
TGTGCCAGCAGTTTCTCGGGCAGGGGGCAAGAGACCCAGTACTTC
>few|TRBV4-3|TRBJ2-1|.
CASSQAIRYNEQFF
TGCGCCAGCAGCCAAGCGATCCGTTACAATGAGCAGTTCTTC
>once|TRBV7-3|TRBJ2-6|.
CASSTYGANVLTF
TGTGCCAGCAGCACGTATGGGGCCAACGTCCTGACTTTC
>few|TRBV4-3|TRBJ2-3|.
CASSRLWGGASDTQYF
TGCGCCAGCAGCCGCCTCTGGGGGGGGGCCTCAGATACGCAGTATTTT
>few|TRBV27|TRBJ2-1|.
CASSYGLSNEQFF
TGTGCCAGCAGTTACGGGCTCTCCAATGAGCAGTTCTTC
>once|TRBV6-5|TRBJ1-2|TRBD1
CASSSQGALYGYTF
TGTGCCAGCAGTTCCCAGGGGGCTCTCTATGGCTACACCTTC
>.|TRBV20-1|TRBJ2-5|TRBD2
CSAHGLAGTQETQYF
TGCAGTGCTCATGGACTAGCCGGGACTCAAGAGACCCAGTACTTC
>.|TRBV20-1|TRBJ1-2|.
CSARRGSEGVYGYTF
TGCAGTGCTCGGAGGGGGTCGGAGGGTGTCTATGGCTACACCTTC
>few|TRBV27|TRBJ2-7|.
CASSSPLQGSITYEQYF
TGTGCCAGCAGTTCCCCACTTCAGGGGTCCATCACCTACGAGCAGTACTTC
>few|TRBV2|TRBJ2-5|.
CASNEQGTQETQYF
TGTGCCAGCAATGAACAGGGCACCCAAGAGACCCAGTACTTC
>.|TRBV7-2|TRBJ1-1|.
CASSFAGLANTEAFF
TGTGCCAGCAGCTTTGCAGGGCTAGCGAACACTGAAGCTTTCTTT
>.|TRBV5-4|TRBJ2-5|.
CASSLLRGRQETQYF
TGTGCCAGCAGCTTGCTCAGGGGGAGGCAAGAGACCCAGTACTTC
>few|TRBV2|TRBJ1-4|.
CASSEAGHSRGEKLFF
TGTGCCAGCAGTGAAGCGGGGCACAGCCGGGGGGAAAAACTGTTTTTT
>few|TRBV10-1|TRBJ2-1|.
CASSASLDNEQFF
TGCGCCAGCAGTGCAAGCCTCGACAATGAGCAGTTCTTC
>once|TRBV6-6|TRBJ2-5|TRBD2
CASGTSGIGTQYF
TGTGCCAGCGGGACTAGCGGGATCGGGACCCAGTACTTC
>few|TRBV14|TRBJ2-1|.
CASSQDLETSYNEQFF
TGTGCCAGCAGCCAAGATCTCGAGACTTCATACAATGAGCAGTTCTTC
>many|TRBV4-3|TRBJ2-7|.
CASSQDVGYEQYF
TGCGCCAGCAGCCAAGATGTGGGGTACGAGCAGTACTTC
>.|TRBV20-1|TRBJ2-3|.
CSARDSQGDTQYF
TGCAGTGCTAGAGATTCCCAGGGAGATACGCAGTATTTT
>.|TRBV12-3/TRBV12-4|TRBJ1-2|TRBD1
CASSWTGDFYGYTF
TGTGCCAGCAGTTGGACAGGGGACTTCTATGGCTACACCTTC
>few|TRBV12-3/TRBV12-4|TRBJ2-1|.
CASSTAPPGPREFF
TGTGCCAGCAGTACCGCTCCGCCGGGACCCAGGGAGTTCTTC
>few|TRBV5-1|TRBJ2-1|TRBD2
CASSSSLLAGSHNEQFF
TGCGCCAGCAGCTCCAGCCTCCTAGCGGGGAGCCACAATGAGCAGTTCTTC
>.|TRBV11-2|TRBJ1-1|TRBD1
CASSLNRGYTEAFF
TGTGCCAGCAGCTTAAACAGGGGCTACACTGAAGCTTTCTTT
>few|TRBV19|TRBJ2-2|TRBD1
CASRLDRGSGELFF
TGTGCCAGTAGGCTGGACAGGGGGTCCGGGGAGCTGTTTTTT
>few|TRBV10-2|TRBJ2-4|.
CASSDTREVGKNIQYF
TGCGCCAGCAGTGATACCAGGGAGGTCGGTAAAAACATTCAGTACTTC
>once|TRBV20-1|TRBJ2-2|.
CSARVGNTGELFF
TGCAGTGCTAGGGTGGGGAACACCGGGGAGCTGTTTTTT
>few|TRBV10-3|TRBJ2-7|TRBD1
CAISEPNRGSYEQYF
TGTGCCATCAGTGAGCCTAACAGGGGCTCCTACGAGCAGTACTTC
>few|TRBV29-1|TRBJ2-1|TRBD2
CSVERLAGFREQFF
TGCAGCGTTGAGAGGCTAGCGGGGTTCCGTGAGCAGTTCTTC
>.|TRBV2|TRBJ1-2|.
CASSGRALSDYGYTF
TGTGCCAGCAGTGGCCGGGCTCTAAGCGACTATGGCTACACCTTC
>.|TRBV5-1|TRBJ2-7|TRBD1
CASCYTAAGGDEQYF
TGCGCCAGCTGCTATACCGCGGCAGGGGGAGACGAGCAGTACTTC
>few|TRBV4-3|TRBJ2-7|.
CASSQDLVEQNEQYF
TGCGCCAGCAGCCAAGATTTGGTGGAACAGAACGAGCAGTACTTC
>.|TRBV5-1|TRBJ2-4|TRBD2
CASSHGATSGSHLDIQYF
TGCGCCAGCAGCCACGGCGCGACTAGCGGGAGCCACCTCGACATTCAGTACTTC
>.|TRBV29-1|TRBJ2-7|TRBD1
CSVEVLTGEEQYF
TGCAGCGTTGAAGTTCTGACAGGGGAAGAGCAGTACTTC